These T cell receptor beta chains were read from a single sample in a study of T cells after yellow fever vaccination. TCRdb processed the 5' RACE reads anew with MiXCR; each CDR3 protein has one entry. The table includes more than 250,000 distinct CDR3 sequences, around 7% detected once. The specimen was PBMCs, collected roughly 47 days after the first yellow fever vaccination. The source of these receptors is a man between 18 and 35 years old who received the YFV17D yellow fever vaccine. CDR3s include the opening cysteine and the closing phenylalanine or tryptophan. Fields, in order: V gene, J gene, D gene, clone size, CDR3 protein, CDR3 DNA. D genes are given only for firm matches. Part of the rows lack a size; the others show once, few, many or a class for expanded clones.

v_gene: TRBV1; j_gene: TRBJ2-1; d_gene: -; abundance: few; CDR3aa: CTSRNFYNEQFF; CDR3nt: TGCACCAGCCGCAATTTCTACAATGAGCAGTTCTTC
v_gene: TRBV6-1; j_gene: TRBJ1-2; d_gene: TRBD1; abundance: few; CDR3aa: CASSRHGQAPYGYTF; CDR3nt: TGTGCCAGCAGCCGACACGGACAGGCGCCCTATGGCTACACCTTC
v_gene: TRBV12-3/TRBV12-4; j_gene: TRBJ2-1; d_gene: TRBD2; abundance: many; CDR3aa: CASSSKAGGDNEQFF; CDR3nt: TGTGCCAGCAGTTCAAAAGCGGGGGGAGACAATGAGCAGTTCTTC
v_gene: TRBV20-1; j_gene: TRBJ2-5; d_gene: -; abundance: few; CDR3aa: CSAPRLDQETQYF; CDR3nt: TGCAGTGCTCCCCGACTAGACCAAGAGACCCAGTACTTC
v_gene: TRBV7-2; j_gene: TRBJ2-2; d_gene: -; abundance: many; CDR3aa: CASSLAAGELFF; CDR3nt: TGTGCCAGCAGCTTAGCAGCCGGGGAGCTGTTTTTT
v_gene: TRBV7-2; j_gene: TRBJ2-6; d_gene: -; abundance: -; CDR3aa: CASSPGIHKTGANVLTF; CDR3nt: TGTGCCAGCAGCCCGGGAATCCATAAAACTGGGGCCAACGTCCTGACTTTC
v_gene: TRBV4-1; j_gene: TRBJ2-3; d_gene: TRBD1; abundance: few; CDR3aa: CASSPTPGQGADTQYF; CDR3nt: TGCGCCAGCAGCCCCACTCCGGGACAGGGCGCAGATACGCAGTATTTT
v_gene: TRBV2; j_gene: TRBJ2-5; d_gene: -; abundance: -; CDR3aa: CASSTRIQETQYF; CDR3nt: TGTGCCAGCAGCACGCGGATCCAAGAGACCCAGTACTTC
v_gene: TRBV7-9; j_gene: TRBJ1-2; d_gene: -; abundance: few; CDR3aa: CASSYYTGGYTF; CDR3nt: TGTGCCAGCAGCTACTATACAGGGGGCTACACCTTC
v_gene: TRBV18; j_gene: TRBJ1-6; d_gene: -; abundance: many; CDR3aa: CASSSASTNSPLHF; CDR3nt: TGTGCCAGCTCGAGTGCGTCTACCAATTCACCCCTCCACTTT
v_gene: TRBV5-1; j_gene: TRBJ1-3; d_gene: -; abundance: few; CDR3aa: CASSMTGHSGNTIYF; CDR3nt: TGCGCCAGCAGCATGACAGGCCACTCTGGAAACACCATATATTTT
v_gene: TRBV20-1; j_gene: TRBJ2-3; d_gene: TRBD1; abundance: -; CDR3aa: CSATARDSGTDTQYF; CDR3nt: TGCAGTGCCACCGCCCGGGACAGTGGCACAGATACGCAGTATTTT
v_gene: TRBV7-2; j_gene: TRBJ2-5; d_gene: -; abundance: -; CDR3aa: CASSLVLGTQYF; CDR3nt: TGTGCCAGCAGCTTAGTACTCGGGACCCAGTACTTC
v_gene: TRBV25-1; j_gene: TRBJ2-1; d_gene: TRBD2; abundance: -; CDR3aa: CASGGGAGEQFF; CDR3nt: TGTGCCAGCGGCGGGGGGGCCGGTGAGCAGTTCTTC
v_gene: TRBV29-1; j_gene: TRBJ1-2; d_gene: TRBD1; abundance: few; CDR3aa: CSVRTGTNYGYTF; CDR3nt: TGCAGCGTTAGGACAGGGACTAACTATGGCTACACCTTC
v_gene: TRBV9; j_gene: TRBJ2-4; d_gene: TRBD1; abundance: many; CDR3aa: CASSEQGEAKNIQYF; CDR3nt: TGTGCCAGCAGCGAGCAGGGGGAAGCCAAAAACATTCAGTACTTC
v_gene: TRBV5-1; j_gene: TRBJ2-7; d_gene: -; abundance: -; CDR3aa: CASSRGDPPYEQYF; CDR3nt: TGCGCCAGCTCCCGGGGTGATCCCCCCTACGAGCAGTACTTC
v_gene: TRBV7-8; j_gene: TRBJ2-1; d_gene: -; abundance: few; CDR3aa: CASSLVRRSGSSYNEQFF; CDR3nt: TGTGCCAGCAGCTTAGTAAGGCGTTCGGGGAGCTCCTACAATGAGCAGTTCTTC
v_gene: TRBV5-1; j_gene: TRBJ2-3; d_gene: -; abundance: -; CDR3aa: CASSLLDPYTDTQYF; CDR3nt: TGCGCCAGCAGCTTGTTGGACCCCTACACAGATACGCAGTATTTT
v_gene: TRBV5-4; j_gene: TRBJ2-5; d_gene: TRBD2; abundance: -; CDR3aa: CASSLTSGGAGETQYF; CDR3nt: TGTGCCAGCAGCCTGACTAGCGGGGGGGCCGGGGAGACCCAGTACTTC
v_gene: TRBV4-2; j_gene: TRBJ1-6; d_gene: -; abundance: -; CDR3aa: CASSQELGAPLHF; CDR3nt: TGTGCCAGCAGCCAAGAGCTGGGGGCACCCCTCCACTTT
v_gene: TRBV6-2/TRBV6-3; j_gene: TRBJ2-2; d_gene: -; abundance: few; CDR3aa: CASSYHTNPGSADTGELFF; CDR3nt: TGTGCCAGCAGTTACCACACTAACCCAGGGAGCGCGGACACCGGGGAGCTGTTTTTT
v_gene: TRBV6-2/TRBV6-3; j_gene: TRBJ1-2; d_gene: -; abundance: few; CDR3aa: CASKEPNYGYTF; CDR3nt: TGTGCCAGCAAAGAACCTAACTATGGCTACACCTTC
v_gene: TRBV5-4; j_gene: TRBJ1-1; d_gene: -; abundance: -; CDR3aa: CASSLDQGRNTEAFF; CDR3nt: TGTGCCAGCAGCTTGGACCAGGGTCGGAACACTGAAGCTTTCTTT
v_gene: TRBV5-1; j_gene: TRBJ2-1; d_gene: -; abundance: -; CDR3aa: CASSHDRLVNEQFF; CDR3nt: TGCGCCAGCAGCCATGACAGGTTGGTGAATGAGCAGTTCTTC
v_gene: TRBV19; j_gene: TRBJ1-5; d_gene: TRBD1; abundance: few; CDR3aa: CASTLDRGGQPQHF; CDR3nt: TGTGCCAGTACCCTGGACAGGGGAGGTCAGCCCCAGCATTTT
v_gene: TRBV6-1; j_gene: TRBJ2-3; d_gene: TRBD1; abundance: -; CDR3aa: CASSRTGQGTDTQYF; CDR3nt: TGTGCCAGCAGCCGAACCGGACAGGGCACAGATACGCAGTATTTT
v_gene: TRBV12-3/TRBV12-4; j_gene: TRBJ2-3; d_gene: TRBD1; abundance: -; CDR3aa: CASSTTQGTTQYF; CDR3nt: TGTGCCAGCAGTACCACACAGGGGACTACGCAGTATTTT
v_gene: TRBV10-3; j_gene: TRBJ2-7; d_gene: -; abundance: -; CDR3aa: CAISDSQGSHEQYF; CDR3nt: TGTGCCATCAGTGATTCACAGGGAAGCCACGAGCAGTACTTC
v_gene: TRBV7-2; j_gene: TRBJ2-5; d_gene: -; abundance: many; CDR3aa: CASVGAETQYF; CDR3nt: TGTGCCAGCGTAGGGGCGGAGACCCAGTACTTC
v_gene: TRBV20-1; j_gene: TRBJ1-5; d_gene: TRBD1; abundance: few; CDR3aa: CSARDTTGGRARPQHF; CDR3nt: TGCAGTGCTAGAGATACCACAGGGGGAAGGGCGCGGCCCCAGCATTTT
v_gene: TRBV12-3/TRBV12-4; j_gene: TRBJ2-4; d_gene: TRBD1; abundance: -; CDR3aa: CASSWGPGQAMRIAKNIQYF; CDR3nt: TGTGCCAGCAGTTGGGGACCGGGACAGGCCATGAGAATAGCCAAAAACATTCAGTACTTC
v_gene: TRBV7-9; j_gene: TRBJ2-1; d_gene: TRBD2; abundance: -; CDR3aa: CASSLAGTSHEQFF; CDR3nt: TGTGCCAGCAGCTTAGCGGGGACTAGCCATGAGCAGTTCTTC
v_gene: TRBV3-1; j_gene: TRBJ1-6; d_gene: -; abundance: -; CDR3aa: CASSQDLVRAANSPLHF; CDR3nt: TGTGCCAGCAGCCAAGATCTGGTGAGGGCGGCGAATTCACCCCTCCACTTT
v_gene: TRBV3-1; j_gene: TRBJ2-4; d_gene: -; abundance: many; CDR3aa: CASSQERTRLAKNIQYF; CDR3nt: TGTGCCAGCAGCCAAGAGAGGACAAGATTAGCCAAAAACATTCAGTACTTC
v_gene: TRBV4-2; j_gene: TRBJ1-1; d_gene: TRBD1; abundance: many; CDR3aa: CASSPQGGKAFF; CDR3nt: TGTGCCAGCAGCCCACAGGGGGGTAAAGCTTTCTTT
v_gene: TRBV18; j_gene: TRBJ2-1; d_gene: -; abundance: -; CDR3aa: CASSGGAFSYNEQFF; CDR3nt: TGTGCCAGCTCAGGGGGGGCATTTTCCTACAATGAGCAGTTCTTC
v_gene: TRBV20-1; j_gene: TRBJ1-5; d_gene: -; abundance: -; CDR3aa: CSAESVAGNQPQHF; CDR3nt: TGCAGTGCAGAAAGTGTGGCGGGGAATCAGCCCCAGCATTTT
v_gene: TRBV20-1; j_gene: TRBJ2-3; d_gene: TRBD2; abundance: -; CDR3aa: CSADPGTSGGTDTQYF; CDR3nt: TGCAGTGCTGACCCCGGGACTAGCGGGGGGACGGATACGCAGTATTTT
v_gene: TRBV3-1; j_gene: TRBJ1-2; d_gene: -; abundance: -; CDR3aa: CASSQGWFQANYGYTF; CDR3nt: TGTGCCAGCAGCCAAGGGTGGTTTCAAGCTAACTATGGCTACACCTTC
v_gene: TRBV28; j_gene: TRBJ2-7; d_gene: TRBD2; abundance: few; CDR3aa: CASNSGRAGETEQYF; CDR3nt: TGTGCCAGCAATTCAGGTCGAGCGGGGGAAACCGAGCAGTACTTC
v_gene: TRBV9; j_gene: TRBJ2-3; d_gene: -; abundance: once; CDR3aa: CASSVGERAQYF; CDR3nt: TGTGCCAGCAGCGTTGGGGAACGCGCGCAGTATTTT
v_gene: TRBV5-1; j_gene: TRBJ2-1; d_gene: -; abundance: many; CDR3aa: CASSLRLYQDNEQFF; CDR3nt: TGCGCCAGCAGCTTGCGGTTATACCAAGACAATGAGCAGTTCTTC
v_gene: TRBV28; j_gene: TRBJ2-1; d_gene: TRBD2; abundance: many; CDR3aa: CASSFRLAGYNEQFF; CDR3nt: TGTGCCAGCAGTTTTCGGCTAGCGGGGTACAATGAACAGTTCTTC
v_gene: TRBV7-8; j_gene: TRBJ2-3; d_gene: -; abundance: -; CDR3aa: CASSNTGMKDTQYF; CDR3nt: TGTGCCAGCAGCAATACAGGGATGAAAGATACGCAGTATTTT
v_gene: TRBV6-2/TRBV6-3; j_gene: TRBJ2-5; d_gene: -; abundance: -; CDR3aa: CASSSPAVTQYF; CDR3nt: TGTGCCAGCAGTTCCCCGGCTGTGACCCAGTACTTC
v_gene: TRBV12-3/TRBV12-4; j_gene: TRBJ1-1; d_gene: -; abundance: -; CDR3aa: CASSIDRGAGTEAFF; CDR3nt: TGTGCCAGCAGTATAGATCGGGGGGCCGGTACTGAAGCTTTCTTT
v_gene: TRBV9; j_gene: TRBJ2-1; d_gene: -; abundance: many; CDR3aa: CASSVGGPYNEQFF; CDR3nt: TGTGCCAGCAGCGTAGGAGGGCCCTACAATGAGCAGTTCTTC
v_gene: TRBV4-2; j_gene: TRBJ2-7; d_gene: TRBD1; abundance: -; CDR3aa: CASSQTTGPGEQYF; CDR3nt: TGTGCCAGCAGCCAAACGACAGGGCCTGGCGAGCAGTACTTC
v_gene: TRBV27; j_gene: TRBJ2-7; d_gene: -; abundance: many; CDR3aa: CASSFRGQAYEQYF; CDR3nt: TGTGCCAGCAGTTTCAGAGGGCAAGCCTACGAGCAGTACTTC
v_gene: TRBV7-2; j_gene: TRBJ2-3; d_gene: -; abundance: -; CDR3aa: CASSPRSPIDTQYF; CDR3nt: TGTGCCAGCAGCCCAAGGTCCCCGATAGATACGCAGTATTTT
v_gene: TRBV3-1; j_gene: TRBJ2-5; d_gene: -; abundance: many; CDR3aa: CASSQVVIAVSQETQYF; CDR3nt: TGTGCCAGCAGCCAAGTAGTGATAGCGGTGTCACAAGAGACCCAGTACTTC
v_gene: TRBV4-1; j_gene: TRBJ2-2; d_gene: -; abundance: few; CDR3aa: CASSLLGTTTNTGELFF; CDR3nt: TGCGCCAGCAGCCTGCTCGGGACCACTACGAACACCGGGGAGCTGTTTTTT
v_gene: TRBV7-2; j_gene: TRBJ2-1; d_gene: -; abundance: few; CDR3aa: CASSSSSQFKQFF; CDR3nt: TGTGCCAGCAGCTCTAGCAGCCAATTCAAGCAGTTCTTC
v_gene: TRBV5-4; j_gene: TRBJ2-1; d_gene: -; abundance: few; CDR3aa: CASSLGRGSNEQFF; CDR3nt: TGTGCCAGCAGCTTGGGTCGGGGGAGCAATGAGCAGTTCTTC
v_gene: TRBV10-3; j_gene: TRBJ2-3; d_gene: -; abundance: few; CDR3aa: CAISLGGGGGDTQYF; CDR3nt: TGTGCCATCAGCCTGGGGGGCGGGGGTGGAGATACGCAGTATTTT
v_gene: TRBV20-1; j_gene: TRBJ2-5; d_gene: TRBD2; abundance: -; CDR3aa: CSARPLAGVETQYF; CDR3nt: TGCAGTGCTAGACCACTAGCGGGGGTAGAGACCCAGTACTTC
v_gene: TRBV6-5; j_gene: TRBJ2-7; d_gene: -; abundance: -; CDR3aa: CASSYGGGMDEQYF; CDR3nt: TGTGCCAGCAGTTACGGAGGGGGGATGGACGAGCAGTACTTC
v_gene: TRBV6-2/TRBV6-3; j_gene: TRBJ2-6; d_gene: TRBD1; abundance: -; CDR3aa: CASSYSPTGKMSGANVLTF; CDR3nt: TGTGCCAGCAGTTACTCCCCGACAGGGAAAATGTCTGGGGCCAACGTCCTGACTTTC